The TCR beta chain described here comes from a study of blood T cell repertoires in COVID-19. Background on the study: Specimens from acute and convalescent COVID-19 originated in the United States, Italy and Spain. The analysed material was cDNA or gDNA that came from T cells, B-cell-depleted T cells, or PBMCs.

The length of the CDR3 is 13 residues. Germline assignment: CDR1 SNHLY and CDR2 FYNNEI. Trimming removed 1 base at V and 7 bases at J, with 11 bases between. This clone was counted a single time. Authors' data handling: Reference gene primer amplification gave estimated nucleated cell counts. TCRdb keeps only in-frame clones here, not all; method: immunoSEQ multiplex PCR. From that table come the V and J calls and clone size; the DNA was used to work out D and trimming. The table lists some 500,000 clones, around 90% of them singletons. The sequence derives from a woman between 45 and 60 years old with COVID-19, enrolled during active disease. Source material: peripheral blood. The J gene is TRBJ2-7, the V gene TRBV2, with D uncertain. CDR3 nucleotides: TGTGCCAGCAGTGAAGGAGGAGCACGGGAGCAGTACTTC. As protein: CASSEGGAREQYF.